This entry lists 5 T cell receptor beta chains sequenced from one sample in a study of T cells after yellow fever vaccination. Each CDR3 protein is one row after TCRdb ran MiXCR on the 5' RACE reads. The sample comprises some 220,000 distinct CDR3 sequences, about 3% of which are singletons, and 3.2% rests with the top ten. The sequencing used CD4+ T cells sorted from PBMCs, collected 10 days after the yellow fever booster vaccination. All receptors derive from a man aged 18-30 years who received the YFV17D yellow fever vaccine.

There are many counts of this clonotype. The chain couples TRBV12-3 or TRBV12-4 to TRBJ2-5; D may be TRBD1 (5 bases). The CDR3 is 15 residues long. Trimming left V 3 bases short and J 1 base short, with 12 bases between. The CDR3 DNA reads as TGTGCCAGCAGTTTGTTTCAGGGAATCCAAGAGACCCAGTACTTC. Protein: CASSLFQGIQETQYF.

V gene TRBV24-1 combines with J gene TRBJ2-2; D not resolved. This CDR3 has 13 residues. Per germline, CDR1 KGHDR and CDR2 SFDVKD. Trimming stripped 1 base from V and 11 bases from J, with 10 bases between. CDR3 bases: TGTGCCACCAGTGATTTTGGCGAAAACGAGCTGTTTTTT. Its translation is CATSDFGENELFF.

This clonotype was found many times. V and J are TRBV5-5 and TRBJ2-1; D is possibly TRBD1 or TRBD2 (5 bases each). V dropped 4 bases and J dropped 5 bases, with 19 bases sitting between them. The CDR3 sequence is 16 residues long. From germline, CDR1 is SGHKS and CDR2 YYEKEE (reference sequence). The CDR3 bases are TGTGCCAGCAGCCCTCTGACCGGGACGTGGCACAATGAGCAGTTCTTC. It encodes CASSPLTGTWHNEQFF.

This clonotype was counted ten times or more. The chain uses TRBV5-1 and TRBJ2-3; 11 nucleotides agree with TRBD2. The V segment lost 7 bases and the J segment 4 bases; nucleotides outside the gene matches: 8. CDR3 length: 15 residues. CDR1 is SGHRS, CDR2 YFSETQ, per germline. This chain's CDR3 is CASSIAGGLADTQYF. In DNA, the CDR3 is TGCGCCAGCTCGATAGCGGGGGGGCTCGCAGATACGCAGTATTTT. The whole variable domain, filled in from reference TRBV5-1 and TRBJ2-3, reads KAGVTQTPRYLIKTRGQQVTLSCSPISGHRSVSWYQQTPGQGLQFLFEYFSETQRNKGNFPGRFSGRQFSNSRSEMNVSTLELGDSALYLCASSIAGGLADTQYFGPGTRLTVL.

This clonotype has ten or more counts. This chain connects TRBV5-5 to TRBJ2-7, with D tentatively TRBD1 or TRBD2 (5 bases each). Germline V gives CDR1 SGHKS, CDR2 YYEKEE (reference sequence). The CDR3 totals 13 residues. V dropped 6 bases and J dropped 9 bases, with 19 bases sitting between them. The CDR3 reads CASTIPGTAAQYV. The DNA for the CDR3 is TGTGCCAGCACCATTCCCGGGACCGCCGCGCAGTACGTC.